Below are 32 T cell receptor beta chains sequenced from a single sample in a study of T cells expressing NK-cell markers. TCRdb reprocessed the 5' RACE reads, with one entry per CDR3 protein and no DNA. In all, the sample yields approximately 380,000 distinct CDR3 sequences. The specimen sequenced was blood T cells: a sorted CD56 or NKG2C T cell subset, CD4+ or CD8+ T cells, or bulk PBMC T cells (not recorded which). All receptors derive from a man between 18 and 69 years old in good health.

CDR3 amino acids: CASSVKSGGAVNEQFF. The chain combines TRBV7-2 with TRBJ2-1; the TRBD2 assignment by TCRdb is unverifiable without DNA. CDR1 and CDR2 (germline): SGHTA, FQGNSA. The CDR3 is 16 residues long.

V is TRBV12-3 or TRBV12-4 and J is TRBJ1-1; with no DNA, the TCRdb D assignment of TRBD1 cannot be verified. This CDR3 comprises 16 residues. The CDR3 is CASSPRDRGRGAEAFF.

The rearrangement uses TRBV20-1 and TRBJ1-6; TCRdb's D call, TRBD1, is unchecked because there is no DNA. Germline V lookup: CDR1 DFQATT, CDR2 SNEGSKA (reference sequence). This CDR3 is built from 16 residues. The CDR3: CSASPGTDYYNSPLHF.

The chain combines TRBV29-1 with TRBJ2-1; the TCRdb D gene call, TRBD1, has no DNA to confirm it. CDR1 and CDR2 from the germline V gene are SQVTM and ANQGSEA. The CDR3 spans 16 residues. CDR3 amino acids: CSVDLLGTAIGNEQFF.

The chain joins TRBV14 to TRBJ2-1; no DNA is available, so the TRBD1 call from TCRdb remains unchecked. The CDR3 sequence is 16 residues long. Germline V gene lookup returns CDR1 SGHDN and CDR2 FVKESK. The CDR3 sequence is CASSQVGIYSYNEQFF.

The chain uses TRBV2 and TRBJ1-4. Per the germline V gene, CDR1 is SNHLY and CDR2 is FYNNEI. This CDR3 comprises 14 residues. This CDR3 is CASSVGRRNEKLFF.

The V call is TRBV5-1, the J call TRBJ1-4; TCRdb's D call of TRBD1 is untestable without DNA. This CDR3 has 14 amino acids. Germline values: CDR1 SGHRS, CDR2 YFSETQ. CDR3 residues: CASTFGGGDEKLFF.

J is TRBJ2-5 and V is TRBV28; the D gene TCRdb calls, TRBD1, cannot be checked with no DNA. The CDR3 is 14 residues long. In germline, CDR1 is MDHEN, CDR2 SYDVKM. The CDR3 loop is CASKGALYQETQYF. Based on the CDR3 plus reference TRBV28 and TRBJ2-5, the full variable domain is DVKVTQSSRYLVKRTGEKVFLECVQDMDHENMFWYRQDPGLGLRLIYFSYDVKMKEKGDIPEGYSVSREKKERFSLILESASTNQTSMYLCASKGALYQETQYFGPGTRLLVL.

The chain carries TRBV13 and TRBJ2-7; TCRdb lists TRBD1, though no DNA is available to test this call. Germline assignment: CDR1 PRHDT and CDR2 FYEKMQ (reference sequence). CDR3 length equals 14 residues. The CDR3 is CASSYRVPRPEQYF.

The chain is built from TRBV4-2 and TRBJ1-5. This CDR3 is built from 17 residues. CDR1 LGHNA and CDR2 YNFKEQ come from the germline V gene. The CDR3 sequence: CASSQEWRVALNQPQHF.

CDR3 in amino acids: CASTGGDTQYF. V usage is TRBV7-2 and J usage is TRBJ2-3. Germline V gene lookup returns CDR1 SGHTA and CDR2 FQGNSA. The CDR3 has 11 residues.

The chain uses TRBV12-3 or TRBV12-4 and TRBJ1-2; the D call from TCRdb, TRBD1, cannot be confirmed without DNA. The CDR3 covers 13 residues. The CDR3 spells CASGAQGNYGYTF.

The V call is TRBV10-3, the J call TRBJ2-3; lacking DNA, the TRBD1 call made by TCRdb goes unchecked. The CDR3 runs to 13 residues. The germline gives CDR1 ENHRY, CDR2 SYGVKD. CDR3 region: CAISESQGTTQYF.

The chain has TRBV7-2 and TRBJ2-3; TCRdb proposes TRBD2, but this gene call is untestable without DNA. The CDR3 has 16 amino acids. Germline values: CDR1 SGHTA, CDR2 FQGNSA. CDR3 region: CASNLLAGGLSDTQYF. The full variable domain, its missing parts supplied by reference TRBV7-2 and TRBJ2-3, is GAGVSQSPSNKVTEKGKDVELRCDPISGHTALYWYRQSLGQGLEFLIYFQGNSAPDKSGLPSDRFSAERTGGSVSTLTIQRTQQEDSAVYLCASNLLAGGLSDTQYFGPGTRLTVL.

V is TRBV18 and J is TRBJ2-7; TCRdb's D call of TRBD2 is untestable without DNA. Germline V gene lookup returns CDR1 KGHSH and CDR2 LQKENI. The CDR3 runs 17 residues. The CDR3 loop is CASSLRLAGGRSYEQYF.

The genes are TRBV29-1 and TRBJ2-4; lacking DNA, the TRBD1 call made by TCRdb goes unchecked. Germline lookup yields CDR1 SQVTM and CDR2 ANQGSEA. The CDR3 is 14 residues long. The CDR3 loop is CSVYRGFSKNIQYF.

V and J are TRBV3-1 and TRBJ2-5; TCRdb picks TRBD2, but there is no DNA to check that call. This CDR3 has 17 amino acids. Germline V gene data show CDR1 as LGHDT and CDR2 as YNNKEL (reference sequence). The CDR3 region is CASSRILAGGGQETQYF.

The gene calls are TRBV3-1 and TRBJ1-2; TCRdb's D gene call, TRBD1, goes unchecked for lack of DNA. The CDR3 totals 15 residues. Germline-derived CDR1 and CDR2 are LGHDT and YNNKEL (reference sequence). CDR3 residues: CASSRGGARNYGYTF.

The genes are TRBV3-1 and TRBJ2-3; TCRdb picks TRBD2, but there is no DNA to check that call. The CDR3 runs to 18 residues. CDR1 and CDR2 from the germline V gene are LGHDT and YNNKEL (reference sequence). Here the CDR3 reads CASSQAGSGSRVVDTQYF.

The gene calls are TRBV6-1 and TRBJ1-6. CDR1 is MNHNS and CDR2 is SASEGT in the germline V gene. This CDR3 contains 15 residues. The CDR3 region is CASSGGDPYNSPLHF.

The V gene is TRBV6-1, the J gene TRBJ2-2; TCRdb proposes TRBD2, but this gene call is untestable without DNA. CDR3 length: 15 amino acids. Germline CDR1 and CDR2: MNHNS and SASEGT. CDR3: CASRRGGLNTGELFF.

The chain is built from TRBV7-6 and TRBJ2-5; the D call of TRBD1 rests on TCRdb alone, since no DNA is present to check it. The CDR3 has 15 residues. Germline CDR1 SGHVS, CDR2 FNYEAQ. CDR3 region: CASSRDTPWRETQYF.

The gene calls are TRBV9 and TRBJ2-5; there is no DNA to check the TCRdb D call of TRBD1. Germline lookup yields CDR1 SGDLS and CDR2 YYNGEE. CDR3 size: 14 residues. The CDR3 protein is CASNSPGRGETQYF.

J is TRBJ2-2 and V is TRBV27; TCRdb lists TRBD1, though no DNA is available to test this call. CDR1 is MNHEY and CDR2 is SMNVEV in the germline V gene (reference sequence). The CDR3 spans 15 residues. CDR3 region: CASRSNRVLGGELFF.

The chain employs TRBV12-5 and TRBJ2-5; the D gene TCRdb calls, TRBD1, cannot be checked with no DNA. The length of the CDR3 is 16 residues. The germline V gene has CDR1 LGHNT and CDR2 FRNRAP. The CDR3 reads CASGLVMGPSFETQYF.

The V gene is TRBV12-3 or TRBV12-4, the J gene TRBJ2-3; TCRdb's D call of TRBD2 is untestable without DNA. CDR3 length equals 16 residues. The CDR3 protein is CASSFVPSGSTDTQYF.

This chain's CDR3 is CASSLVAGTEAFF. The chain recombines TRBV5-1 with TRBJ1-1. This CDR3 is 13 amino acids long. From germline, CDR1 is SGHRS and CDR2 YFSETQ.

The chain joins TRBV5-1 to TRBJ2-7; the D call from TCRdb, TRBD1, cannot be confirmed without DNA. CDR1 is SGHRS and CDR2 is YFSETQ in the germline V gene. The CDR3 is 15 amino acids. CDR3 residues: CASSPGASGAREQYF. Using reference TRBV5-1 and TRBJ2-7 for the parts outside the CDR3, the full variable domain is KAGVTQTPRYLIKTRGQQVTLSCSPISGHRSVSWYQQTPGQGLQFLFEYFSETQRNKGNFPGRFSGRQFSNSRSEMNVSTLELGDSALYLCASSPGASGAREQYFGPGTRLTVT.

CDR3 protein: CSASRGGRDSPLHF. The V call is TRBV20-1, the J call TRBJ1-6; as DNA is missing, the TRBD1 call by TCRdb cannot be tested. The length of the CDR3 is 14 residues. Looked up from germline, CDR1 is DFQATT and CDR2 is SNEGSKA (reference sequence).

The V and J genes are TRBV20-1 and TRBJ1-1. Germline V gene data show CDR1 as DFQATT and CDR2 as SNEGSKA (reference sequence). The CDR3 contains 13 residues. The CDR3 region is CSASPRLGTEAFF.

The chain combines TRBV12-3 or TRBV12-4 with TRBJ2-2. The CDR3 totals 16 residues. CDR3 loop: CASSLMGWYNTGELFF.

The V gene is TRBV5-1, the J gene TRBJ1-5; TCRdb's D call of TRBD1 is untestable without DNA. The CDR3 runs 15 residues. Germline V lookup: CDR1 SGHRS, CDR2 YFSETQ. CDR3 residues: CASSFLGDSNQPQHF.